A single sample gave rise to the 32 T cell receptor beta chains below, sequenced in a study of cytomegalovirus exposure and HLA in healthy donors. Primers: 60 Vbeta forward and 13 Jbeta reverse. The method was immunoSEQ multiplex PCR; TCRdb's version includes in-frame clones alone and lacks a portion of them. The table lists about 200,000 clones, 79% of them singletons. The sample was PBMCs. Source of these receptors: a woman in her twenties or thirties in good health and CMV-seropositive.

About this clone itself: One end of the junction varies from germline; a read error may be responsible. V gene TRBV10-3 combines with J gene TRBJ2-7; 8 bases agree with TRBD2. The CDR3 sequence is 15 residues long. CDR1 is ENHRY and CDR2 is SYGVKD in the germline V gene. CDR3 DNA sequence: TGTGCCATCAGTGAGACTAGCGGAATTACCTACGAGCAGCACTTC. Protein sequence: CAISETSGITYEQHF.

CDR3 in amino acids: CVTGGANTGELFF. The CDR3 nucleotides are TGTGTCACCGGGGGGGCGAACACCGGGGAGCTGTTTTTT. This chain joins TRBV7-9 and TRBJ2-2; 8 bases fit TRBD2. Per the germline V gene, CDR1 is SEHNR and CDR2 is FQNEAQ (reference sequence). This CDR3 spans 13 amino acids.

The V and J genes are TRBV27 and TRBJ1-1, with a tentative D call TRBD1 (5 bases). Germline V gene data show CDR1 as MNHEY and CDR2 as SMNVEV (reference sequence). V was pared by 7 bases and J by 2 bases, with 20 bases between. The CDR3 length is 16 residues. The DNA of the CDR3 is TGTGCCAGCACCAAGAAGTACGGGGGGATAAACACTGAAGCTTTCTTT. Protein sequence: CASTKKYGGINTEAFF.

This clone occurred a few times. The chain employs TRBV7-8 and TRBJ1-2; no definite D call. V was shortened by 4 bases and J by 4 bases, with 7 bases between the two germline ends. The CDR3 sequence is 12 residues long. Germline assignment: CDR1 SGHVS and CDR2 FQNEAQ. The CDR3 reads CASSSLAYGYTF. In nucleotides, the CDR3 is TGTGCCAGCAGCTCCTTGGCCTATGGCTACACCTTC. Filled out from reference TRBV7-8 and TRBJ1-2, the complete variable domain reads GAGVSQSPRYKVAKRGQDVALRCDPISGHVSLFWYQQALGQGPEFLTYFQNEAQLDKSGLPSDRFFAERPEGSVSTLKIQRTQQEDSAVYLCASSSLAYGYTFGSGTRLTVV.

The chain recombines TRBV29-1 with TRBJ1-1, with D possibly TRBD1 on 6 matching bases. Germline V gene sequence: CDR1 SQVTM, CDR2 ANQGSEA. This CDR3 has 14 amino acids. V dropped 6 bases and J dropped 0 bases, with 14 bases sitting between them. In nucleotides, the CDR3 is TGCAGCGTCCGGACAGTCGGCATGAACACTGAAGCTTTCTTT. It specifies CSVRTVGMNTEAFF.

V usage is TRBV5-4 and J usage is TRBJ2-7; TRBD1 aligns across 9 bases. Trimming took 5 bases from V and 2 from J; bases not matched to a gene: 11. Germline V gene lookup returns CDR1 SGHNT and CDR2 YYREEE (reference sequence). CDR3 length: 16 residues. CDR3 in amino acids: CASSYAGTGTTYEQYF. The CDR3 nucleotides are TGTGCCAGCAGTTACGCCGGGACAGGGACGACCTACGAGCAGTACTTC.

This chain uses TRBV10-1 with TRBJ1-2; D unresolved. Germline CDR1 WNHNN, CDR2 SYGVQD (reference sequence). The CDR3 extends over 11 amino acids. With 10 bases removed from V and 7 bases from J, the gap between germline ends came to 13 bases. The CDR3 DNA is TGCGCCAACTCAGGCCGTAGTGGCTACACCTTC. Its protein is CANSGRSGYTF.

The V and J genes are TRBV7-2 and TRBJ2-7; 8 bases are a match to TRBD2. J lost 2 bases, V lost 5 bases, and 5 bases had no gene match. The germline CDR1 and CDR2 sequences are SGHTA and FQGNSA. The CDR3 is 14 residues long. CDR3 loop: CASSISGGAYEQYF. DNA of the CDR3: TGTGCCAGCAGCATCAGCGGGGGAGCCTACGAGCAGTACTTC.

In this sample, this clone turned up once. V usage is TRBV6-5 and J usage is TRBJ2-7; D gene ambiguous. The CDR3 consists of 14 residues. Germline CDR1 reads MNHEY; CDR2 reads SVGAGI. V lost 1 base and J lost 3, with 10 bases in between. In DNA form, the CDR3 reads TGTGCCAGCAGTTACTTGCCCATAGACTACGAGCAGTACTTC. Its translation: CASSYLPIDYEQYF.

This chain links TRBV18 with TRBJ2-2; D call uncertain. The CDR3 length is 15 residues. Germline V gives CDR1 KGHSH, CDR2 LQKENI. Trimming stripped 2 bases from V and 1 base from J, with 8 bases between. For the CDR3, the DNA is TGTGCCAGCTCACCATCGTCGGGGAACACCGGGGAGCTGTTTTTT. Translated, it gives CASSPSSGNTGELFF. The entire variable domain, with the rest obtained from reference TRBV18 and TRBJ2-2, is as follows: NAGVMQNPRHLVRRRGQEARLRCSPMKGHSHVYWYRQLPEEGLKFMVYLQKENIIDESGMPKERFSAEFPKEGPSILRIQQVVRGDSAAYFCASSPSSGNTGELFFGEGSRLTVL.

Details on this clone: The germline gene is not matched at one end of the junction; a read error may be the cause. The same CDR3 is also encoded by other DNA sequences in this sample. The rearrangement links TRBV4-3 to TRBJ2-1; TRBD2 aligns across 9 bases. The CDR3 runs to 15 residues. Germline-derived CDR1 and CDR2 are LGHNA and YSLEER. The CDR3 sequence is CASSQDRTSVNEQFF. DNA of the CDR3: TGCGCCAGCAGTCAAGATAGGACTAGCGTTAATGAGCAGTTCTTC.

The chain has TRBV6-1 and TRBJ2-7; TRBD1 agrees at 8 bases. CDR1 and CDR2 (germline): MNHNS, SASEGT. The CDR3 is made up of 15 amino acids. V lost 4 bases to trimming and J lost 4 bases; unmatched junction nucleotides: 9. CDR3 amino acids: CASSVGQGIPYEQYF. CDR3 sequence (DNA): TGTGCCAGCAGTGTAGGACAGGGAATACCTTACGAGCAGTACTTC.

V and J are TRBV29-1 and TRBJ1-2; 8 nucleotides agree with TRBD1. The V segment lost 5 bases and the J segment 4 bases; nucleotides outside the gene matches: 18. Germline CDR1 reads SQVTM; CDR2 reads ANQGSEA. The CDR3 length is 17 residues. The CDR3 spells CSVHPPSGTGHGYGYTF. The CDR3 bases are TGCAGCGTTCACCCTCCGTCCGGGACAGGTCATGGCTATGGCTACACCTTC.

CDR3: CASSFYSGGSYEQYF. The DNA for the CDR3 is TGTGCCAGCAGCTTTTATAGCGGGGGATCCTACGAGCAGTACTTC. J is TRBJ2-7 and V is TRBV5-4; 9 nucleotides match TRBD2. The CDR3 loop spans 15 amino acids. In germline, CDR1 is SGHNT, CDR2 YYREEE (reference sequence). Trimming took 2 bases from V and 1 from J; bases not matched to a gene: 4.

The chain is built from TRBV4-1 and TRBJ2-1; TRBD1 matches 11 bases. The CDR3 covers 16 residues. Trimming removed 3 bases from V and 7 bases from J; junction bases left unmatched: 8. Germline values: CDR1 MGHRA, CDR2 YSYEKL. The CDR3 sequence: CASSQVGQGARNEQFF. CDR3 sequence (DNA): TGCGCCAGCAGCCAGGTTGGACAGGGGGCGCGGAATGAGCAGTTCTTC.

This clone was counted only a few times. This rearrangement joins TRBV2 to TRBJ1-1, with D possibly being TRBD1 (6 bases). Germline V gives CDR1 SNHLY, CDR2 FYNNEI. The CDR3 totals 14 residues. Trimming shortened V by 8 bases and J by 0 bases, and 13 bases separated the two germline ends. This chain's CDR3 is CASGQTFMNTEAFF. In DNA, the CDR3 is TGTGCCAGCGGACAGACATTTATGAACACTGAAGCTTTCTTT.

The chain combines TRBV6-4 with TRBJ2-7; TRBD1 is a possible D gene (6 bases). Looked up from germline, CDR1 is MRHNA and CDR2 is SNTAGT. The CDR3 is 15 residues long. V dropped 2 bases and J dropped 5 bases, with 16 bases sitting between them. CDR3 sequence (DNA): TGTGCCAGCAGTGACGAGGCCCCAGGGGTAGACGAGCAGTACTTC. This sequence encodes CASSDEAPGVDEQYF.

V and J are TRBV19 and TRBJ2-2, with 10 bases lining up with TRBD1. V trimming: 4 bases; J trimming: 4 bases; junction bases outside the gene matches: 6. The germline V gene has CDR1 LNHDA and CDR2 SQIVND (reference sequence). CDR3 length equals 16 residues. CDR3 in DNA: TGTGCCAGTAGTAGCCGGACAGGGGGTCTCACCGGGGAGCTGTTTTTT. The encoded protein is CASSSRTGGLTGELFF.

The chain has TRBV20-1 and TRBJ2-7; no definite D call. CDR3 length: 11 residues. Germline CDR1 DFQATT, CDR2 SNEGSKA (reference sequence). Trimming removed 3 bases at V and 6 bases at J, with 9 bases between. The CDR3 DNA sequence: TGCAGTGCTAGGGAGATAGTCGAGCAGTACTTC. Amino acid sequence: CSAREIVEQYF.

This sequence joins TRBV5-1 and TRBJ2-2, with 9 bases identical to TRBD2. The junction had 5 bases not matched to a gene; V was cut back by 5 bases and J by 0 bases. The CDR3 sequence is 16 residues long. CDR1 and CDR2 (germline): SGHRS, YFSETQ. In DNA form, the CDR3 reads TGCGCCAGCAGTTCGGTAGCGGGGGCGAACACCGGGGAGCTGTTTTTT. This sequence encodes CASSSVAGANTGELFF. Combining the CDR3 with reference TRBV5-1 and TRBJ2-2 gives the whole variable domain KAGVTQTPRYLIKTRGQQVTLSCSPISGHRSVSWYQQTPGQGLQFLFEYFSETQRNKGNFPGRFSGRQFSNSRSEMNVSTLELGDSALYLCASSSVAGANTGELFFGEGSRLTVL.

The chain uses TRBV7-9 and TRBJ1-5; 7 bases fit TRBD1. The V gene end was trimmed by 6 bases and the J gene end by 0 bases; junction bases not matched to a gene: 8. There are 16 residues in the CDR3. Germline-derived CDR1 and CDR2 are SEHNR and FQNEAQ (reference sequence). The CDR3 reads CASSSYGQDSNQPQHF. For the CDR3, the DNA is TGTGCCAGCAGTTCATACGGACAGGATAGCAATCAGCCCCAGCATTTT.

This clone was picked up one time. V and J are TRBV4-3 and TRBJ2-6; D perhaps matches TRBD2 (5 bases). V shed 3 bases and J shed 3 bases, with 21 bases lying between them. Germline-derived CDR1 and CDR2 are LGHNA and YSLEER. The CDR3 consists of 19 residues. The CDR3 spells CASSQRRTINAFGANVLTF. The CDR3 nucleotides are TGCGCCAGCAGCCAGAGGAGGACGATTAATGCTTTTGGGGCCAACGTCCTGACTTTC.

The chain recombines TRBV5-1 with TRBJ1-1; no reliable D call. V gave up 1 base and J gave up 4 bases, with 11 bases separating them. The CDR3 contains 14 residues. Germline V CDR1 and CDR2: SGHRS, YFSETQ. The CDR3 DNA follows: TGCGCCAGCAGCTTGACCCTCGGGGTCACTGAAGCTTTCTTT. It yields the protein CASSLTLGVTEAFF. The entire variable domain, with the rest obtained from reference TRBV5-1 and TRBJ1-1, is as follows: KAGVTQTPRYLIKTRGQQVTLSCSPISGHRSVSWYQQTPGQGLQFLFEYFSETQRNKGNFPGRFSGRQFSNSRSEMNVSTLELGDSALYLCASSLTLGVTEAFFGQGTRLTVV.

The chain couples TRBV4-1 to TRBJ1-1, with D unclear. The CDR3 loop spans 15 amino acids. V was pared by 1 base and J by 2 bases, with 11 bases between. Germline-derived CDR1 and CDR2 are MGHRA and YSYEKL. This chain's CDR3 is CASSQVVGVNTEAFF. DNA of the CDR3: TGCGCCAGCAGCCAAGTCGTGGGCGTAAACACTGAAGCTTTCTTT.

The genes are TRBV4-2 and TRBJ1-6, with 10 bases matching TRBD1. The CDR3 has 15 residues. Germline V CDR1 and CDR2: LGHNA, YNFKEQ. V dropped 3 bases and J dropped 9; count of bases not matched to a gene: 5. The CDR3 is CASSQAGTGVSPLHF. The CDR3 bases are TGTGCCAGCAGCCAGGCCGGGACAGGGGTTTCACCCCTCCACTTT.

This chain connects TRBV7-8 to TRBJ1-5; D remains unclear. This CDR3 region has 15 residues. Trimming cost V 1 base and J 6 bases, with 13 bases left between them. From germline, CDR1 is SGHVS and CDR2 FQNEAQ. The CDR3 bases are TGTGCCAGCAGCTTAGTGCGGGTTCCGGGTCAGCCCCAGCATTTT. Amino acids: CASSLVRVPGQPQHF.

This clone was seen once. This chain links TRBV29-1 with TRBJ1-1; no definite D call. Between the trimmed V and J ends, which lost 6 bases and 0 bases, there was a span of 11 bases. The CDR3 spans 13 residues. Germline V gene sequence: CDR1 SQVTM, CDR2 ANQGSEA. In nucleotides, the CDR3 is TGCAGCGTGAGTCGGGTTATGAACACTGAAGCTTTCTTT. As protein: CSVSRVMNTEAFF. The whole variable domain, remainder taken from reference TRBV29-1 and TRBJ1-1, is SAVISQKPSRDICQRGTSLTIQCQVDSQVTMMFWYRQQPGQSLTLIATANQGSEATYESGFVIDKFPISRPNLTFSTLTVSNMSPEDSSIYLCSVSRVMNTEAFFGQGTRLTVV.

The genes are TRBV16 and TRBJ2-7; TRBD2 aligns across 11 bases. CDR3 length: 17 amino acids. Germline V gene sequence: CDR1 KGHSY, CDR2 FQNENV. J gave up 0 bases and V 1 base, and 5 bases lay outside the gene matches. This CDR3 is CASSQLASGGYSYEQYF. In nucleotides, the CDR3 is TGTGCCAGCAGCCAATTGGCTAGCGGGGGGTACTCCTACGAGCAGTACTTC.

CDR3 DNA sequence: TGTGCCAGCAGCTTAATGTTGGGGGGGGAGACCCAGTACTTC. Amino acids: CASSLMLGGETQYF. This rearrangement joins TRBV7-8 to TRBJ2-5; 7 bases match TRBD2. CDR1 is SGHVS, CDR2 FQNEAQ, per germline. The CDR3 loop spans 14 amino acids. The ends lost 2 bases at V and 5 bases at J; junction bases unmatched: 5. Complete variable domain (other parts from reference TRBV7-8 and TRBJ2-5): GAGVSQSPRYKVAKRGQDVALRCDPISGHVSLFWYQQALGQGPEFLTYFQNEAQLDKSGLPSDRFFAERPEGSVSTLKIQRTQQEDSAVYLCASSLMLGGETQYFGPGTRLLVL.

This clone was seen a handful of times. The rearrangement joins TRBV7-6 to TRBJ2-7; 8 positions match TRBD1. J lost 6 bases, V lost 5 bases, and 12 bases had no gene match. Per germline, CDR1 SGHVS and CDR2 FNYEAQ. The CDR3 is 15 residues long. Here the CDR3 DNA reads TGTGCCAGCAGCCTCGGGACAGGAGGGGGTCGCGAGCAGTACTTC. Amino acid sequence: CASSLGTGGGREQYF.

The chain joins TRBV7-9 to TRBJ2-1; 12 bases map to TRBD2. CDR3 size: 15 residues. Trimming removed 5 bases from V and 4 bases from J; junction bases left unmatched: 3. CDR1 and CDR2 (germline): SEHNR, FQNEAQ (reference sequence). CDR3 region: CASSRGLAGYNEQFF. The CDR3 nucleotides are TGTGCCAGCAGCCGAGGACTAGCGGGATACAATGAGCAGTTCTTC.

This clone was recorded only once. V is TRBV13 and J is TRBJ2-3; D might be TRBD2 (6 bases). Germline CDR1 is PRHDT and CDR2 is FYEKMQ (reference sequence). There are 15 residues in the CDR3. The ends were cut back, 4 bases at V and 5 bases at J, with 16 bases in the middle. CDR3 residues: CASSYDTMGGDTQYF. The CDR3 DNA reads as TGTGCCAGCAGCTATGACACGATGGGGGGAGATACGCAGTATTTT.